One T cell receptor beta chain is described in this entry. Its antigen is unidentified. This entry belongs to a study of CD8 T cells in Susac syndrome. The study's findings and limits: Regarding the TCR sequencing and HLA analysis, the study admitted that a relatively small number of individuals were involved.

TCR beta sequences were obtained from blood CD8+ and CD4+ T cells. Each multiple sclerosis control was a treatment-naive patient with relapsing-remitting disease that was either stable or active. V shed 1 base, J shed 5 bases, and the junction held 4 bases outside the gene matches. This CDR3 contains 14 residues. The V gene's germline CDR1 is SGHAT and CDR2 FQNNGV. cDNA came from about 0.5 to 1 ug RNA primed by random hexamers. The amplification used immunoSEQ multiplex PCR on TCR beta CDR3; it spanned 54 Vbeta and 13 Jbeta. TCRdb called the immunoSEQ multiplex PCR reads again in MiXCR, with one record for every CDR3 protein. The sample carries some 200,000 distinct CDR3 sequences, around 90% recorded once.

The receptor was derived from a human donor with multiple sclerosis. This chain joins TRBV11-2 and TRBJ1-1, with 7 positions matching TRBD1. Sequenced input: CD8+ T cells from PBMCs. The CDR3 loop is CASSLVQGGTEAFF. CDR3 nucleotides: TGTGCCAGCAGCTTAGTCCAGGGGGGGACTGAAGCTTTCTTT.